The 29 T cell receptor beta chains given below trace back to one sample, sequenced in a study of shared clonotypes between healthy human individuals (dated by TCRdb to 2018 to 2021). The library was made by the immunoSEQ multiplex PCR assay. This is the immuneACCESS table as TCRdb keeps it, with only in-frame sequences that have V and J called. A part of the clones is gone; compared with another copy, unresolved V genes explain less than half, and the rest is unexplained. Here the sample has some 2,500,000 clones; just under 95% occur a single time. In total, the top ten clones hold more than 0.35% of the sample. The sample was naive CD4+ T cells from PBMCs. The sample's cell subset or site label, in plain terms: CD45RA+ positively selected. Receptors originate from a man between 18 and 35 years old in good health. Some clones in this sample may be carry-over from other donors' samples.

This chain connects TRBV30 to TRBJ2-7, with 11 bases identical to TRBD1. CDR1 GTSNPN and CDR2 SVGIG come from the germline V gene (reference sequence). Trimming at V came to 7 bases and at J to 7 bases, leaving 9 bases not matched to a gene. This CDR3 is built from 13 residues. CDR3: CALMDRGRREQYF. In DNA form, the CDR3 reads TGTGCCTTGATGGACAGGGGGCGCCGAGAGCAGTACTTC.

The chain carries TRBV11-2 and TRBJ2-3; D unresolved. Germline assignment: CDR1 SGHAT and CDR2 FQNNGV. V lost 5 bases, J lost 14 bases, and 17 bases lay in between. The CDR3 has 12 residues. The CDR3 protein is CASSLSRLASYF. The DNA of the CDR3 is TGTGCCAGCAGCCTAAGTAGGCTGGCTTCGTATTTT.

This chain joins TRBV18 and TRBJ2-5; D is uncertain. This CDR3 has 14 amino acids. Trimming removed 2 bases at V and 1 base at J, with 8 bases between. CDR1 is KGHSH, CDR2 LQKENI, per germline. This CDR3 is CASSPSVIQETQYF. DNA of the CDR3: TGTGCCAGCTCACCATCCGTGATCCAAGAGACCCAGTACTTC.

As for this clone: As the CDR3 is not closed by the conserved phenylalanine or tryptophan, this likely results from a read error. CDR3 region: CASSLRLYGYTL. Here the CDR3 DNA reads TGTGCCAGCAGTTTACGCCTCTATGGCTACACCCTC. The chain links TRBV28 to TRBJ1-2; the D is unclear. This CDR3 has 12 amino acids. Germline values: CDR1 MDHEN, CDR2 SYDVKM. V was trimmed by 2 bases and J by 4 bases, leaving 5 bases between them.

This chain connects TRBV6-6 to TRBJ1-1, with 9 bases matching TRBD1. V dropped 6 bases and J dropped 12; count of bases not matched to a gene: 8. The CDR3 runs 12 residues. From germline, CDR1 is MNHNY and CDR2 SVGAGI (reference sequence). This CDR3 is CASRGQGGRTFF. Written as DNA, the CDR3 is TGTGCCAGCAGGGGACAGGGCGGGAGAACTTTCTTT.

This clone was seen just once. This chain links TRBV4-1 with TRBJ2-6, with D unresolved. This CDR3 spans 10 amino acids. Germline CDR1 is MGHRA and CDR2 is YSYEKL. The CDR3: CASGANVLTF. Written as DNA, the CDR3 is TGCGCTAGTGGGGCCAACGTCCTGACTTTC.

This clone was recorded once. Other DNA sequences in the sample encode the same CDR3. The chain carries TRBV5-1 and TRBJ2-3; D unclear. The CDR3 runs to 13 residues. V lost 3 bases to trimming and J lost 0 bases, with 5 bases between them. CDR1 and CDR2 (germline): SGHRS, YFSETQ. The CDR3 loop reads CASSSSSTDTQYF. In nucleotides, the CDR3 is TGCGCCAGCAGCTCCTCGAGCACAGATACGCAGTATTTT.

The chain combines TRBV27 with TRBJ1-2; weak D call: TRBD1 (5 bases). V shed 0 bases and J shed 8 bases, with 13 bases lying between them. The CDR3 totals 14 residues. Looked up from germline, CDR1 is MNHEY and CDR2 is SMNVEV (reference sequence). The CDR3 protein is CASSLSRGPGGYTF. As DNA, the CDR3 is TGTGCCAGCAGTTTATCGAGGGGCCCTGGGGGCTACACCTTC.

Regarding this clone: Within the sample, other DNA sequences also encode this same CDR3. The chain has TRBV20-1 and TRBJ1-1; D is ambiguous. Trimming removed 3 bases from V and 1 base from J, with 3 bases in between. There are 11 residues in the CDR3. Per germline, CDR1 DFQATT and CDR2 SNEGSKA (reference sequence). The CDR3 sequence: CSASRNTEAFF. The CDR3 nucleotides are TGCAGTGCTAGCCGGAACACTGAAGCTTTCTTT.

The chain joins TRBV5-1 to TRBJ2-2, with TRBD2 as a possible D gene (7 bases). Germline V gives CDR1 SGHRS, CDR2 YFSETQ. V was pared by 7 bases and J by 5 bases, with 15 bases between. The CDR3 is 14 amino acids. CDR3 bases: TGCGCCAGCTTAGGCGGGGGCCCAACCGGGGAGCTGTTTTTT. Residues: CASLGGGPTGELFF.

The chain links TRBV6-1 to TRBJ2-7; 8 positions agree with TRBD1. Losses at the gene ends were 2 bases for V and 6 bases for J; bases not matched to a gene: 12. This CDR3 is built from 16 residues. Germline CDR1 is MNHNS and CDR2 is SASEGT. The CDR3 spells CASSEPVTGVPLEQYF. CDR3 coding DNA: TGTGCCAGCAGTGAACCAGTGACAGGGGTCCCCCTCGAGCAGTACTTC.

This rearrangement joins TRBV5-1 to TRBJ2-1; possible D gene TRBD2, 6 bases. This CDR3 comprises 15 residues. V was cut by 1 base and J by 4 bases, with 12 bases left in between. Germline assignment: CDR1 SGHRS and CDR2 YFSETQ. The chain's CDR3 is CASSLTGLDYNEQFF. The CDR3 coding sequence is TGCGCCAGCAGCTTGACGGGACTGGATTACAATGAGCAGTTCTTC.

The chain uses TRBV6-6 and TRBJ2-1, with 7 nucleotides matching TRBD2. The germline CDR1 and CDR2 sequences are MNHNY and SVGAGI (reference sequence). Trimming cost V 8 bases and J 9 bases; bases outside gene matches: 13. CDR3 size: 14 residues. DNA for the CDR3: TGTGCCAGCCGGCGGGAGCGAACATCGAGTGAGCAGTTCTTC. This encodes CASRRERTSSEQFF.

This clone was seen once. This chain connects TRBV6-1 to TRBJ1-1; D gene unclear. V was clipped by 5 bases and J by 0 bases, with 7 bases between them. The length of the CDR3 is 13 residues. Germline V gene data show CDR1 as MNHNS and CDR2 as SASEGT. The CDR3: CASSSRVNTEAFF. The CDR3 DNA reads as TGTGCCAGCAGTTCACGGGTGAACACTGAAGCTTTCTTT.

The table lists this clone with a count of one. The chain combines TRBV2 with TRBJ2-1, with TRBD2 matching 13 bases. The length of the CDR3 is 16 residues. V was clipped by 4 bases and J by 6 bases; unmatched bases: 6. Germline V CDR1 and CDR2: SNHLY, FYNNEI. The chain's CDR3 is CASSGTSGGPSNEQFF. DNA for the CDR3: TGTGCCAGCAGTGGGACTAGCGGGGGCCCCTCCAATGAGCAGTTCTTC.

The J gene is TRBJ1-5, the V gene TRBV2; D is undetermined. The germline gives CDR1 SNHLY, CDR2 FYNNEI. The CDR3 extends over 13 amino acids. Trimming shortened V by 1 base and J by 7 bases, and 8 bases separated the two germline ends. The CDR3 region is CASSEEREQPQHF. In DNA, the CDR3 is TGTGCCAGCAGTGAAGAAAGGGAACAGCCCCAGCATTTT.

This chain joins TRBV4-1 and TRBJ2-7; 11 bases map to TRBD1. V shed 6 bases and J 2 bases; nucleotides not matched to a gene: 6. CDR3 size: 15 residues. CDR1 and CDR2 (germline): MGHRA, YSYEKL. CDR3: CASRRGQGVTYEQYF. In DNA, the CDR3 is TGCGCCAGCAGACGGGGACAGGGGGTTACCTACGAGCAGTACTTC.

The chain couples TRBV7-3 to TRBJ1-3; weak D call: TRBD1 (5 bases). The CDR3 contains 14 residues. Trimming took 5 bases from V and 0 from J, leaving 8 bases between them. Per germline, CDR1 SGHTA and CDR2 FQGTGA. DNA of the CDR3: TGTGCCAGCAGCCCAGACAGCTCTGGAAACACCATATATTTT. Its translation is CASSPDSSGNTIYF.

The CDR3 region has the DNA TGTGCCAGCAAATGGACTCCCCAAGAGACCCAGTACTTC. Its protein is CASKWTPQETQYF. The chain recombines TRBV7-3 with TRBJ2-5; a weak D match, TRBD2 (5 bases). This CDR3 is built from 13 residues. Germline V lookup: CDR1 SGHTA, CDR2 FQGTGA. Trimming stripped 7 bases from V and 1 base from J, with 10 bases between.

J is TRBJ2-5 and V is TRBV7-3; D is undetermined. The J call may be wrong; the DNA end is better matched by TRBJ2-7. The CDR3 sequence is 14 residues long. CDR1 and CDR2 from the germline V gene are SGHTA and FQGTGA. The CDR3: CASSLASSSYEQYF. CDR3 in DNA: TGTGCCAGCAGCTTGGCGTCTAGCTCCTACGAGCAGTACTTC.

V usage is TRBV5-1 and J usage is TRBJ2-1; weak D call: TRBD1 (6 bases). The germline V gene has CDR1 SGHRS and CDR2 YFSETQ. This CDR3 has 15 residues. Trimming took off 4 bases at V and 0 bases at J, with 11 bases between the two ends. The CDR3 here is CASSEMDSSYNEQFF. CDR3 DNA sequence: TGCGCCAGCAGCGAGATGGACAGCTCCTACAATGAGCAGTTCTTC.

In DNA form, the CDR3 reads TGTGCCAGCAGCTTCCCGGGACTAGCGGGAGTCGGGCTGTACTTC. This translates into CASSFPGLAGVGLYF. The rearrangement uses TRBV7-9 and TRBJ2-7; 14 bases are shared with TRBD2. V dropped 3 bases and J dropped 12; count of bases not matched to a gene: 10. The germline V gene encodes CDR1 SEHNR and CDR2 FQNEAQ (reference sequence). The length of the CDR3 is 15 residues.

The chain is built from TRBV5-6 and TRBJ2-7, with 9 bases fitting TRBD1. Germline assignment: CDR1 SGHDT and CDR2 YYEEEE. The V segment lost 4 bases and the J segment 4 bases; nucleotides outside the gene matches: 6. This CDR3 has 14 amino acids. In nucleotides, the CDR3 is TGTGCCAGCAGCCCGGACAGGGGAATATACGAGCAGTACTTC. Protein sequence: CASSPDRGIYEQYF.

V gene TRBV13 combines with J gene TRBJ2-7; TRBD1 matches at 8 bases. The CDR3 runs 16 residues. The junction had 7 bases not matched to a gene; V was cut back by 1 base and J by 2 bases. Germline CDR1 reads PRHDT; CDR2 reads FYEKMQ (reference sequence). The CDR3 nucleotides read TGTGCCAGCAGCTTAGTCACAGGGGGGTTAACCTACGAGCAGTACTTC. It encodes CASSLVTGGLTYEQYF.

The V and J genes are TRBV11-2 and TRBJ2-5, with 9 bases aligning to TRBD2. The J segment lost 2 bases and the V segment lost 6 bases, leaving 7 bases of the junction unmatched. This CDR3 has 15 residues. CDR1 SGHAT and CDR2 FQNNGV come from the germline V gene. CDR3 nucleotides: TGTGCCAGCAGACCCCTAGCGGGAATTCAAGAGACCCAGTACTTC. Residues: CASRPLAGIQETQYF.

The chain employs TRBV6-5 and TRBJ2-4; TRBD2 aligns across 10 bases. The CDR3 runs to 15 residues. Looked up from germline, CDR1 is MNHEY and CDR2 is SVGAGI. V lost 6 bases and J lost 9; bases outside the gene matches: 11. CDR3 nucleotides: TGTGCCAGCAGCGAGGGACTAGCGACCCAAAGCATTCAGTACTTC. This encodes CASSEGLATQSIQYF.

The rearrangement joins TRBV18 to TRBJ1-5, with D tentatively TRBD1 (5 bases). The CDR3 consists of 13 residues. V lost 7 bases and J lost 7, with 14 bases in between. Germline CDR1 reads KGHSH; CDR2 reads LQKENI. The DNA of the CDR3 is TGTGCCAGCTTGGACGGCCGGGGGCAGCCCCAGCATTTT. It yields the protein CASLDGRGQPQHF.

Points on this clone: This same CDR3 is encoded by further DNA sequences in the sample. The V and J genes are TRBV7-2 and TRBJ2-3; possible D gene TRBD2, 6 bases. Germline CDR1 reads SGHTA; CDR2 reads FQGNSA. The CDR3 totals 14 residues. The germline V and J ends were trimmed by 3 bases and 2 bases, with 9 bases remaining between them. CDR3 residues: CASSLVAATDTQYF. CDR3 DNA: TGTGCCAGCAGCTTGGTAGCGGCCACAGATACGCAGTATTTT. Using reference TRBV7-2 and TRBJ2-3 for the parts outside the CDR3, the full variable domain is GAGVSQSPSNKVTEKGKDVELRCDPISGHTALYWYRQSLGQGLEFLIYFQGNSAPDKSGLPSDRFSAERTGGSVSTLTIQRTQQEDSAVYLCASSLVAATDTQYFGPGTRLTVL.

The gene calls are TRBV5-1 and TRBJ2-3; TRBD1 matches 7 bases. J was trimmed by 6 bases and V by 5 bases; bases with no gene match: 6. The CDR3 is made up of 13 amino acids. Germline-derived CDR1 and CDR2 are SGHRS and YFSETQ. CDR3 sequence: CASRRGQMDTQYF. CDR3 sequence (DNA): TGCGCCAGCAGACGGGGACAGATGGATACGCAGTATTTT. Complete variable domain (other parts from reference TRBV5-1 and TRBJ2-3): KAGVTQTPRYLIKTRGQQVTLSCSPISGHRSVSWYQQTPGQGLQFLFEYFSETQRNKGNFPGRFSGRQFSNSRSEMNVSTLELGDSALYLCASRRGQMDTQYFGPGTRLTVL.